This T cell receptor (beta chain) comes out of a study of blood T cell repertoires in COVID-19. Turning to the study itself: Researchers got acute and convalescent COVID-19 samples from the United States, Italy and Spain. Sources were T cells, B-cell-depleted T cells, or PBMCs; the material itself was cDNA or gDNA.

J lost 5 bases, V lost 5 bases, and 7 bases had no gene match. There are 15 residues in the CDR3. Germline assignment: CDR1 MNHEY and CDR2 SVGAGI. This clone has a single count. Study processing details: For nucleated cells, counts were estimated from reference gene primer amplification. Produced via immunoSEQ multiplex PCR; TCRdb's table is partial and in-frame only. V and J calls and clone size come straight from that table; D and trimming were deduced from the DNA. The sample lists fewer than 250,000 clones; 75% to 90% were seen once. Sequencing was done on a sample of peripheral blood. The rearrangement joins TRBV6-5 to TRBJ2-2; 8 bases fit TRBD2. The TCR originated in a man aged 25 to 45 with COVID-19, enrolled during active disease. The CDR3 here is CASSPRGGGTGELFF. DNA of the CDR3: TGTGCCAGCAGTCCACGGGGGGGCGGAACCGGGGAGCTGTTTTTT.